The 24 T cell receptor beta chains below were found in one sample sequenced in a study of response to subunit inactivated influenza vaccine. MiXCR was run by TCRdb on the RT-PCR reads, yielding one entry per CDR3 protein. The data show about 180,000 distinct CDR3 sequences, about 9% seen once. This specimen was non-naive T cells sorted from PBMCs, taken on the day of vaccination. These receptors originate from a man aged 50 or older who received an inactivated influenza vaccine.

This clonotype has only a few counts. This sequence may be a read error, since a much larger clone differs from it by one base. This chain uses TRBV28 with TRBJ1-5; D unresolved. With 7 bases removed from V and 0 bases from J, the gap between germline ends came to 7 bases. The CDR3 covers 13 residues. Germline assignment: CDR1 MDHEN and CDR2 SYDVKM. DNA for the CDR3: TGTGCCAGCAACGGGGATAGCAATCAGCCCCAGCATTTT. Protein: CASNGDSNQPQHF.

V gene TRBV15 combines with J gene TRBJ1-1, with 10 bases identical to TRBD1. CDR1 and CDR2 (germline): LNHNV, YYDKDF (reference sequence). The CDR3 covers 15 residues. The V and J ends lost 7 bases and 4 bases, in that order; junction bases with no gene match: 9. In nucleotides, the CDR3 is TGTGCCACCAAAATCGACAGGGGGCTCACCACTGAAGCTTTCTTT. This gives the protein CATKIDRGLTTEAFF.

This clonotype was found many times. The gene calls are TRBV29-1 and TRBJ2-5, with 10 bases that match TRBD2. J was trimmed by 3 bases and V by 7 bases; bases with no gene match: 2. Germline CDR1 reads SQVTM; CDR2 reads ANQGSEA. This CDR3 region has 12 residues. CDR3 sequence (DNA): TGCAGCGGGACTAGCGGAGAAGAGACCCAGTACTTC. Its protein is CSGTSGEETQYF.

This clonotype was recorded a few times. This chain uses TRBV18 with TRBJ2-7; 8 bases match TRBD1. Germline trimming cut 4 bases from V and 4 bases from J; bases unmatched to any gene: 15. The CDR3 sequence is 17 residues long. The germline gives CDR1 KGHSH, CDR2 LQKENI. In DNA, the CDR3 is TGTGCCAGCTCACTACTACAGACAGGGGCCAGCGGATACGAGCAGTACTTC. It specifies CASSLLQTGASGYEQYF.

This clonotype was seen at least ten times. The genes are TRBV4-3 and TRBJ2-1, with TRBD2 identical over 10 bases. J was trimmed by 4 bases and V by 1 base; bases with no gene match: 1. Germline lookup yields CDR1 LGHNA and CDR2 YSLEER. The CDR3 is 15 residues long. This chain's CDR3 is CASSQVAGGYNEQFF. The CDR3 DNA reads TGCGCCAGCAGCCAAGTAGCGGGGGGTTACAATGAGCAGTTCTTC.

In this sample, this clonotype turned up many times. Written as DNA, the CDR3 is TGCAGTGCTAGAGATCCGCGCTATGGCTACACCTTC. Its protein is CSARDPRYGYTF. The V call is TRBV20-1, the J call TRBJ1-2, with D hard to call. Trimming pared 0 bases from V and 4 bases from J, leaving 6 bases between. Germline V CDR1 and CDR2: DFQATT, SNEGSKA (reference sequence). The CDR3 sequence is 12 residues long.

At least ten counts were recorded for this clonotype. CDR3 sequence reads: CATSDGQHYEQYF. CDR3 sequence (DNA): TGTGCCACCAGTGACGGACAGCACTACGAGCAGTACTTC. The chain recombines TRBV24-1 with TRBJ2-7, with D tentatively TRBD1 (6 bases). Germline CDR1 KGHDR, CDR2 SFDVKD. Trimming cost V 4 bases and J 3 bases, with 9 bases left between them. The CDR3 has 13 residues.

This clonotype came up many times. V gene TRBV12-3 or TRBV12-4 combines with J gene TRBJ2-3, with 8 bases identical to TRBD2. Trimming cost V 4 bases and J 2 bases; bases outside gene matches: 2. The length of the CDR3 is 14 residues. The CDR3 sequence: CASSSGLATDTQYF. The DNA of the CDR3 is TGTGCCAGCAGTTCCGGACTAGCCACAGATACGCAGTATTTT.

The chain is built from TRBV29-1 and TRBJ2-5, with D tentatively TRBD2 (5 bases). The germline CDR1 and CDR2 sequences are SQVTM and ANQGSEA. Trimming took off 2 bases at V and 4 bases at J, with 20 bases between the two ends. The CDR3 contains 16 residues. CDR3 loop: CSVEPVASKVAETQYF. The CDR3 DNA reads as TGCAGCGTTGAACCAGTAGCGTCAAAGGTAGCAGAGACCCAGTACTTC.

In its sample, this clonotype was seen many times. This rearrangement joins TRBV6-1 to TRBJ1-4; tentative D call: TRBD1 (5 bases). Trimming shortened V by 6 bases and J by 4 bases, and 18 bases separated the two germline ends. This CDR3 contains 16 residues. Germline lookup yields CDR1 MNHNS and CDR2 SASEGT. In nucleotides, the CDR3 is TGTGCCAGCAGCCGGGGGTCTCGGGCCTTTAATGAAAAACTGTTTTTT. This gives the protein CASSRGSRAFNEKLFF.

The rearrangement links TRBV29-1 to TRBJ1-1; 11 nucleotides match TRBD1. The germline V gene has CDR1 SQVTM and CDR2 ANQGSEA. The CDR3 is made up of 13 amino acids. J was trimmed by 8 bases and V by 4 bases; bases with no gene match: 6. The chain's CDR3 is CSVGDRGGGEAFF. The CDR3 nucleotides read TGCAGCGTTGGGGACAGGGGGGGTGGCGAAGCTTTCTTT.

The rearrangement links TRBV5-4 to TRBJ1-2; tentatively, D is TRBD1 (5 bases). Germline V gene data show CDR1 as SGHNT and CDR2 as YYREEE (reference sequence). CDR3 size: 13 residues. Trimming left V 4 bases short and J 8 bases short, with 15 bases between. DNA for the CDR3: TGTGCCAGCAGCCTACAGGCCTCCCGGGGCTACACCTTC. It specifies CASSLQASRGYTF.

This clonotype was seen repeatedly, ten times or more. The chain links TRBV29-1 to TRBJ2-7; TRBD1 matches 9 bases. Trimming cost V 7 bases and J 2 bases; bases outside gene matches: 12. This CDR3 comprises 15 residues. Germline V gene data show CDR1 as SQVTM and CDR2 as ANQGSEA. CDR3 region: CSALKLQGATYEQYF. CDR3 nucleotides: TGCAGCGCCCTCAAACTACAGGGGGCAACCTACGAGCAGTACTTC.

The table lists this clonotype with many counts. The chain employs TRBV20-1 and TRBJ1-1; 8 bases match TRBD1. Looked up from germline, CDR1 is DFQATT and CDR2 is SNEGSKA (reference sequence). The CDR3 length is 13 residues. The CDR3 DNA reads TGCAGCTGGGCGGGACAGGCGGACACTGAAGCTTTCTTT. It yields the protein CSWAGQADTEAFF.

This clonotype was observed a handful of times. The chain carries TRBV10-3 and TRBJ1-1, with D unresolved. The CDR3 spans 13 residues. With 7 bases removed from V and 4 bases from J, the gap between germline ends came to 13 bases. CDR1 is ENHRY, CDR2 SYGVKD, per germline. Here the CDR3 reads CAIKSPTSTEAFF. CDR3 DNA sequence: TGTGCCATCAAATCCCCGACTAGCACTGAAGCTTTCTTT.

This clonotype was counted a few times. The chain employs TRBV7-9 and TRBJ2-7; TRBD1 aligns across 7 bases. CDR1 and CDR2 (germline): SEHNR, FQNEAQ (reference sequence). The CDR3 consists of 13 residues. V was pared by 4 bases and J by 5 bases, with 5 bases of the junction left unmatched. CDR3 loop: CASSSRQGHEQYF. CDR3 DNA: TGTGCCAGCAGCTCACGACAGGGCCACGAGCAGTACTTC.

The chain recombines TRBV7-2 with TRBJ2-7; 9 nucleotides align to TRBD2. This CDR3 spans 15 amino acids. Germline values: CDR1 SGHTA, CDR2 FQGNSA. J lost 7 bases, V lost 3 bases, and 10 bases had no gene match. The CDR3 spells CASSFAGTSLGEQYF. The CDR3 nucleotides are TGTGCCAGCAGCTTCGCCGGGACTAGCCTGGGGGAGCAGTACTTC.

In this sample, this clonotype turned up once. V usage is TRBV4-1 and J usage is TRBJ2-7; no firm D call. The CDR3 runs to 12 residues. CDR1 is MGHRA, CDR2 YSYEKL, per germline. The V gene lost 3 bases and the J gene lost 6 bases, with 9 bases spanning the gap. CDR3 coding DNA: TGCGCCAGCAGCCACCCTGCCGGCGAGCAGTACTTC. It translates to CASSHPAGEQYF.

This clonotype was counted a few times. The rearrangement joins TRBV19 to TRBJ1-4, with 7 bases fitting TRBD1. CDR1 and CDR2 (germline): LNHDA, SQIVND (reference sequence). Unmatched junction bases numbered 10, after V lost 5 bases and J lost 7 bases. The CDR3 is 15 residues long. The CDR3 nucleotides are TGTGCCAGTAGTCCACGACAGGGTTGGGGTGAAAAACTGTTTTTT. It is translated as CASSPRQGWGEKLFF.

This clonotype has a count of ten or more. The J gene is TRBJ2-3, the V gene TRBV5-1; D is unresolved. Per germline, CDR1 SGHRS and CDR2 YFSETQ. Trimming removed 0 bases at V and 0 bases at J, with 11 bases between. The CDR3 is 16 amino acids. The CDR3 DNA is TGCGCCAGCAGCTTGGAAGGGCTGTCTAGCACAGATACGCAGTATTTT. This encodes CASSLEGLSSTDTQYF. The entire variable domain, with the rest obtained from reference TRBV5-1 and TRBJ2-3, is as follows: KAGVTQTPRYLIKTRGQQVTLSCSPISGHRSVSWYQQTPGQGLQFLFEYFSETQRNKGNFPGRFSGRQFSNSRSEMNVSTLELGDSALYLCASSLEGLSSTDTQYFGPGTRLTVL.

This clonotype was seen at least ten times. The V gene is TRBV3-1, the J gene TRBJ2-1, with a weak D call TRBD1 (5 bases). The CDR3 runs to 14 residues. The germline V and J ends were trimmed by 1 base and 2 bases, with 6 bases remaining between them. CDR1 LGHDT and CDR2 YNNKEL come from the germline V gene (reference sequence). The CDR3 loop reads CASSQGTPYNEQFF. As DNA, the CDR3 is TGTGCCAGCAGCCAAGGGACACCCTACAATGAGCAGTTCTTC.

CDR3 bases: TGCAGTGCTAGTAGGGCAGCGAACACCGGGGAGCTGTTTTTT. Residues: CSASRAANTGELFF. The chain is built from TRBV20-1 and TRBJ2-2; no firm D call. The CDR3 length is 14 residues. Germline V CDR1 and CDR2: DFQATT, SNEGSKA (reference sequence). V was clipped by 3 bases and J by 0 bases, with 8 bases between them.

This clonotype was observed at least ten times. The chain joins TRBV24-1 to TRBJ2-1; the D is unclear. The V end was cut by 3 bases, the J end by 4 bases, with 18 bases between. Germline values: CDR1 KGHDR, CDR2 SFDVKD. This CDR3 has 17 residues. Here the CDR3 reads CATSDSYGRALYNEQFF. CDR3 nucleotides: TGTGCCACCAGTGATAGTTATGGTAGAGCTCTATACAATGAGCAGTTCTTC.

This clonotype showed up just a few times. The V gene is TRBV14, the J gene TRBJ2-1; D is unclear. Trimming took 5 bases from V and 0 from J, leaving 8 bases between them. Per germline, CDR1 SGHDN and CDR2 FVKESK. This CDR3 spans 14 amino acids. CDR3 loop: CASSGLSSYNEQFF. CDR3 sequence (DNA): TGTGCCAGCAGCGGGTTGAGCTCCTACAATGAGCAGTTCTTC.